One sample yielded the 24 T cell receptor beta chains listed below, sequenced in a study of CD8+CD57+ T cells in acquired aplastic anemia. TCR beta VDJ and CDR3 were profiled, and genomic DNA was the template. MiXCR, applied by TCRdb to the reads, yields one record per CDR3 protein. The sample holds about 190,000 distinct CDR3 sequences, approximately 49% seen once. Sequenced material: sorted CD4+, CD8+, or CD8+CD57+ T cells (not recorded which) from PBMCs. These receptors all stem from a human donor in good health, serving as a control.

Comment on this clonotype: Sequence at one end of the junction differs from germline and may be a read error. The V call is TRBV2, the J call TRBJ2-5; D ambiguous. The CDR3 consists of 12 residues. Germline V CDR1 and CDR2: SNHLY, FYNNEI. The CDR3 protein is CASSEVAEPQYF. CDR3 nucleotides: TGTGCCAGCAGTGAAGTGGCAGAGCCCCAGTACTTC.

This clonotype was counted at least ten times. The V call is TRBV29-1, the J call TRBJ2-1; the D is unclear. Trimming shortened V by 2 bases and J by 3 bases, and 8 bases separated the two germline ends. This CDR3 comprises 13 residues. Germline-derived CDR1 and CDR2 are SQVTM and ANQGSEA. CDR3 sequence (DNA): TGCAGCGTTGAAATCGACTTCTACAATGAGCAGTTCTTC. Translating gives CSVEIDFYNEQFF.

CDR3 nucleotide sequence: TGCAGAGGACAGGGTCCTAACCTACCTACCTACGAGCAGTACGTC. Protein sequence: CRGQGPNLPTYEQYV. The chain uses TRBV20-1 and TRBJ2-7; 8 nucleotides match TRBD1. The CDR3 has 15 amino acids. Germline V lookup: CDR1 DFQATT, CDR2 SNEGSKA (reference sequence).

In the case of this clonotype: The limits of the CDR3 on the DNA are not certain, so only TCRdb's listed CDR3 is given. The rearrangement uses TRBV20-1 and TRBJ1-2; the table's D call TRBD1 went unverified against the DNA. Germline CDR1 reads DFQATT; CDR2 reads SNEGSKA (reference sequence). The CDR3 spans 23 residues, counting both ends. The CDR3 sequence: CSASTRQDQETQYFGPANYGYTF.

This clonotype was observed at least ten times. This chain links TRBV4-1 with TRBJ2-7; D may correspond to TRBD1 or TRBD2 (6 bases each). In germline, CDR1 is MGHRA, CDR2 YSYEKL. V dropped 4 bases and J dropped 0 bases, with 25 bases sitting between them. The CDR3 runs 19 residues. The DNA of the CDR3 is TGCGCCAGCAGCCCAGGGGATGGAAGGACGGGACTGGACTCCTACGAGCAGTACTTC. This translates into CASSPGDGRTGLDSYEQYF.

The chain recombines TRBV7-2 with TRBJ2-2; 7 bases agree with TRBD1. The J segment lost 9 bases and the V segment lost 5 bases, leaving 9 bases of the junction unmatched. The CDR3 runs 14 residues. Germline V gene lookup returns CDR1 SGHTA and CDR2 FQGNSA. The CDR3 DNA sequence: TGTGCCAGCAGCCCCTTGACAGGGTTGAGGGAGCTGTTTTTT. It specifies CASSPLTGLRELFF.

V gene TRBV20-1 combines with J gene TRBJ1-5; D is unresolved. Deletions cut 6 bases from V and 3 bases from J, with 15 bases between. There are 14 residues in the CDR3. The V gene's germline CDR1 is DFQATT and CDR2 SNEGSKA (reference sequence). CDR3 sequence: CSARSASYNQPQHF. Here the CDR3 DNA reads TGCAGTGCCAGGTCGGCGTCATACAATCAGCCCCAGCATTTT.

This chain uses TRBV5-1 with TRBJ1-1, with D possibly being TRBD1 (5 bases). The V gene's germline CDR1 is SGHRS and CDR2 YFSETQ. Deletions cut 1 base from V and 2 bases from J, with 12 bases between. The CDR3 covers 15 residues. As DNA, the CDR3 is TGCGCCAGCAGCTTGCCCGGGACGGCCAACACTGAAGCTTTCTTT. Translating gives CASSLPGTANTEAFF.

This clonotype came up many times. The gene calls are TRBV7-8 and TRBJ2-7, with 7 bases identical to TRBD1. This CDR3 region has 18 residues. Germline CDR1 and CDR2: SGHVS and FQNEAQ. V lost 3 bases, J lost 1 base, and 15 bases stayed unmatched. CDR3 protein: CASSFHPDGTALSYEQYV. CDR3 in DNA: TGTGCCAGCAGCTTTCATCCAGACGGGACAGCCCTTTCCTACGAGCAGTACGTC.

The chain is built from TRBV12-3 or TRBV12-4 and TRBJ1-2, with a tentative D call TRBD1 (5 bases). Deletions cut 5 bases from V and 12 bases from J, with 19 bases between. The CDR3 sequence is 13 residues long. The CDR3 is CASSLSATGGNTF. CDR3 nucleotide sequence: TGTGCCAGCAGTCTTTCCGCAACAGGTGGAAACACCTTC.

This clonotype was seen ten or more times. The chain recombines TRBV6-5 with TRBJ1-2; D is unclear. Germline values: CDR1 MNHEY, CDR2 SVGAGI. The V gene lost 5 bases and the J gene lost 0 bases, with 10 bases spanning the gap. This CDR3 comprises 14 residues. CDR3 nucleotide sequence: TGTGCCAGCAGTCCTTTTTCCCCTAACTATGGCTACACCTTC. Translated: CASSPFSPNYGYTF.

This clonotype was found many times. The chain uses TRBV5-1 and TRBJ1-2, with unresolved D. Germline CDR1 reads SGHRS; CDR2 reads YFSETQ. The CDR3 covers 12 residues. Trimming cost V 0 bases and J 6 bases, with 6 bases left between them. DNA of the CDR3: TGCGCCAGCAGCTTGGGGTTTGATGGCTACACCTTC. As protein: CASSLGFDGYTF. Full variable domain (outside the CDR3, taken from reference TRBV5-1 and TRBJ1-2): KAGVTQTPRYLIKTRGQQVTLSCSPISGHRSVSWYQQTPGQGLQFLFEYFSETQRNKGNFPGRFSGRQFSNSRSEMNVSTLELGDSALYLCASSLGFDGYTFGSGTRLTVV.

A word on this clonotype: One junction end disagrees with the germline gene, perhaps due to a read error. This rearrangement joins TRBV7-9 to TRBJ1-2, with TRBD1 identical over 7 bases. CDR1 SEHNR and CDR2 FQNEAQ come from the germline V gene (reference sequence). The CDR3 loop spans 13 amino acids. CDR3 loop: CASSSVQGDGCTF. CDR3 coding DNA: TGTGCCAGCAGCTCGGTGCAGGGGGATGGCTGCACCTTC.

Points on this clonotype: An end of the junction does not agree with germline; a read error may underlie this. V is TRBV20-1 and J is TRBJ1-2, with D uncertain. The CDR3 spans 10 residues. Germline V gives CDR1 DFQATT, CDR2 SNEGSKA (reference sequence). In DNA, the CDR3 is TGCAGTGCTAGAGCTCAGGAGGTAGCCTTC. Its translation: CSARAQEVAF.

This rearrangement joins TRBV9 to TRBJ2-1; no definite D call. CDR1 and CDR2 (germline): SGDLS, YYNGEE. V was clipped by 0 bases and J by 0 bases, with 7 bases between them. The CDR3 loop spans 15 amino acids. CDR3 loop: CASSVDASSYNEQFF. DNA for the CDR3: TGTGCCAGCAGCGTAGACGCGAGCTCCTACAATGAGCAGTTCTTC.

The V gene is TRBV18, the J gene TRBJ1-6; 9 bases are a match to TRBD1. The CDR3 length is 15 residues. Germline assignment: CDR1 KGHSH and CDR2 LQKENI. The V gene end was trimmed by 3 bases and the J gene end by 14 bases; junction bases not matched to a gene: 11. CDR3 DNA sequence: TGTGCCAGCTCACCGGGACAGGGAACCTCGTTGACCCTCCACTTT. It specifies CASSPGQGTSLTLHF.

A note on this clonotype: A much larger clone sits a single nucleotide away, making a read error possible. The chain couples TRBV6-2 or TRBV6-3 to TRBJ1-2; weak D call: TRBD1 (5 bases). This CDR3 has 16 residues. In germline, CDR1 is MNHEY, CDR2 SVGEGT. CDR3 amino acids: CVSSYSIRGQGEGYTF. In DNA form, the CDR3 reads TGTGTCAGCAGTTACTCGATCCGGGGCCAGGGAGAGGGCTACACCTTC.

This clonotype appeared many times. The CDR3 sequence: CASSPIPYSLTTYEQYF. The CDR3 region has the DNA TGCGCCAGCAGCCCCATCCCCTATAGCCTCACCACCTACGAGCAGTACTTC. The rearrangement links TRBV5-1 to TRBJ2-7, with D unresolved. In germline, CDR1 is SGHRS, CDR2 YFSETQ. The CDR3 length is 17 residues. V lost 4 bases and J 2 bases, leaving 22 bases between the germline ends.

With respect to this clonotype: A single base separates this from a much larger clone, so it may be a read error. The CDR3 does not end in the conserved phenylalanine or tryptophan, so this is likely a read error. The chain recombines TRBV3-1 with TRBJ1-4; tentatively, D is TRBD1 (6 bases). This CDR3 contains 14 residues. V lost 2 bases, J lost 5 bases, and 9 bases lay in between. Germline-derived CDR1 and CDR2 are LGHDT and YNNKEL (reference sequence). For the CDR3, the DNA is TGTGCCAGCAGCCAACCAGGGGCGAATGAAAAACTGTTTCTT. This translates into CASSQPGANEKLFL.

The table lists this clonotype with many counts. The chain carries TRBV24-1 and TRBJ2-2, with 10 positions matching TRBD1. CDR1 and CDR2 from the germline V gene are KGHDR and SFDVKD. V was clipped by 0 bases and J by 15 bases; unmatched bases: 3. The CDR3 extends over 13 amino acids. CDR3 in amino acids: CATSDLTDRGLFF. The CDR3 DNA sequence: TGTGCCACCAGTGATTTGACGGACAGGGGGTTGTTTTTT.

This clonotype was counted once. The rearrangement joins TRBV19 to TRBJ2-2; TRBD2 matches 14 bases. The CDR3 spans 18 residues. Looked up from germline, CDR1 is LNHDA and CDR2 is SQIVND (reference sequence). The trim removed 1 base at V and 3 bases at J, leaving 4 bases unmatched. As DNA, the CDR3 is TGTGCCAGTAGTATAGGACTAGCGGGGGGGCGGTACACCGGGGAGCTGTTTTTT. Protein sequence: CASSIGLAGGRYTGELFF.

This clonotype came up a few times. The genes are TRBV15 and TRBJ2-3; D ambiguous. Trimming removed 6 bases from V and 1 base from J, with 8 bases in between. CDR3 size: 13 residues. Germline CDR1 and CDR2: LNHNV and YYDKDF (reference sequence). CDR3 DNA sequence: TGTGCCACCAGGGGATTCGGCACAGATACGCAGTATTTT. Translated, it gives CATRGFGTDTQYF.

This clonotype was observed many times. The chain couples TRBV5-4 to TRBJ2-7; a possible D gene is TRBD1 (5 bases). The V gene lost 4 bases and the J gene lost 3 bases, with 23 bases spanning the gap. This CDR3 spans 17 amino acids. Germline CDR1 reads SGHNT; CDR2 reads YYREEE (reference sequence). CDR3 in DNA: TGTGCCAGCAGCAATACGGACCTAGGGGCCGAGAACTACGAGCAGTACTTC. This encodes CASSNTDLGAENYEQYF.

This clonotype showed up just a few times. The chain recombines TRBV24-1 with TRBJ2-3, with 10 bases matching TRBD2. The CDR3 runs 17 residues. The V gene end was trimmed by 4 bases and the J gene end by 4 bases; junction bases not matched to a gene: 10. Germline values: CDR1 KGHDR, CDR2 SFDVKD. CDR3 loop: CATSDRLSGRGADTQYF. CDR3 nucleotide sequence: TGTGCCACCAGTGACCGATTAAGCGGGAGGGGCGCAGATACGCAGTATTTT.